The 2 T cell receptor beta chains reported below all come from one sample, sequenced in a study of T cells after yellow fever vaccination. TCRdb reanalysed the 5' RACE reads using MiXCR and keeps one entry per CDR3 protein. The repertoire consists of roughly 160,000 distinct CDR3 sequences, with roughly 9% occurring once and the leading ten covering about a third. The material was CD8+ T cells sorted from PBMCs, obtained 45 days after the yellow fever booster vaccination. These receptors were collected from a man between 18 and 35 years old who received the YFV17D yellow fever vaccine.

The CDR3 DNA reads TGTGCCATCAGTGAGGCAGGAGAGCAGTACTTC. This sequence encodes CAISEAGEQYF. The rearrangement joins TRBV10-3 to TRBJ2-7; D unclear. The CDR3 totals 11 residues. The V gene lost 2 bases and the J gene lost 7 bases, with 6 bases spanning the gap. Germline V gives CDR1 ENHRY, CDR2 SYGVKD.

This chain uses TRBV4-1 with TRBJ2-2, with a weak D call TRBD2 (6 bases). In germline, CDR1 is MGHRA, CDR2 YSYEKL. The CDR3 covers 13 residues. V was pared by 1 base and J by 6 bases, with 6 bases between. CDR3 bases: TGCGCCAGCAGCCAAGGGAGGGCCGGGGAGCTGTTTTTT. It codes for CASSQGRAGELFF.